This entry concerns a single T cell receptor (beta chain). In the naive CD8 group, cells lacked CD45RO and were positively selected for CCR7, so terminally differentiated effector memory CD45RA+ cells were left out. The sample belongs to a study of shared clonotypes between healthy human individuals. Trimming cost V 5 bases and J 6 bases, with 13 bases left between them. This CDR3 comprises 13 residues. Germline V lookup: CDR1 MNHEY, CDR2 SVGAGI. Deep was the level at which the assay was run. Under the authors' procedure: In the immunoSEQ data, sequences were junction-only and lacked quality scores, so filtering differed. Clones were sequenced by immunoSEQ multiplex PCR, and TCRdb holds only the in-frame ones, with some missing. V and J calls and clone size are copied from that table; D and trimming were computed from the DNA. This repertoire shows millions of clones, about 95% found once; its top ten account for 1% to 1.3%.

The sequencing sample was made of naive CD8+ T cells sorted from blood. The sequence was collected from a man aged 18 to 30 in good health. The V gene is TRBV6-5, the J gene TRBJ1-1; maybe TRBD1 (5 bases). The CDR3 loop is CASSPPEGPEAFF. CDR3 DNA: TGTGCCAGCAGTCCCCCGGAGGGGCCTGAAGCTTTCTTT.